This TCR beta chain was identified in a study of blood T cell repertoires in COVID-19. Trimming cost V 8 bases and J 8 bases, with 18 bases left between them. CDR1 MDHEN and CDR2 SYDVKM come from the germline V gene. This CDR3 region has 13 residues. Under the authors' procedure: The authors estimated nucleated cell counts from reference gene primer amplification. The assay was immunoSEQ multiplex PCR, and TCRdb's table has in-frame clones only and misses some. From that table come the V and J calls and clone size; the DNA was used to work out D and trimming. The table shows approximately 150,000 clones, with approximately 88% occurring only once.

The chain links TRBV28 to TRBJ1-2; TRBD1 might be the D (5 bases). The material sequenced was peripheral blood. The sequence was collected from a human donor in a cohort sampled during active COVID-19. The CDR3 DNA reads as TGTGCCAGCCGAAGGACACGGGTTGGGGGCTACACCTTC. Protein product: CASRRTRVGGYTF.